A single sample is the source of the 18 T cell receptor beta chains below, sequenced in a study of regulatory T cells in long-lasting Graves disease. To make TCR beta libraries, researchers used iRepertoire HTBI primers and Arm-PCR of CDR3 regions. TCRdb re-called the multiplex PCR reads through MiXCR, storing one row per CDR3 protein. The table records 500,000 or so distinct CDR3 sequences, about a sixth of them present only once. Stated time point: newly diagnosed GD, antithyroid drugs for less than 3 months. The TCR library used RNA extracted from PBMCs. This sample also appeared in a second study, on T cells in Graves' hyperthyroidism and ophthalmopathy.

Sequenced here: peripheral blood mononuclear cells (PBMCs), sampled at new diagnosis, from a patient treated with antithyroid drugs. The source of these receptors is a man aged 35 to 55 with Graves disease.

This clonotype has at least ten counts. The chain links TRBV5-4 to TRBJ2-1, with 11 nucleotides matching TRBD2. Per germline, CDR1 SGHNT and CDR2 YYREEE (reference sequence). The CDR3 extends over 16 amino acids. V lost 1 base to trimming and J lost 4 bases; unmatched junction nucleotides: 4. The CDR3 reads CASSLRGLAVYNEQFF. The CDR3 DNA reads TGTGCCAGCAGCTTGAGGGGACTAGCGGTTTACAATGAGCAGTTCTTC.

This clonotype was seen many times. The CDR3 here is CSARTIAGANVLTF. CDR3 in DNA: TGCAGTGCTAGAACCATAGCTGGGGCCAACGTCCTGACTTTC. The V and J genes are TRBV20-1 and TRBJ2-6; D gene ambiguous. V lost 2 bases and J lost 2, with 7 bases in between. Germline values: CDR1 DFQATT, CDR2 SNEGSKA (reference sequence). The CDR3 is 14 residues long.

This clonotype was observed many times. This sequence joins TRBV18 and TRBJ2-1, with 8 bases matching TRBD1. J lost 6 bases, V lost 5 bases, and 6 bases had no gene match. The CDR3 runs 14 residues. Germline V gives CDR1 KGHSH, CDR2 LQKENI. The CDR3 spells CASSGQGLINEQFF. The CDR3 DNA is TGTGCCAGCTCAGGACAGGGATTGATCAATGAGCAGTTCTTC.

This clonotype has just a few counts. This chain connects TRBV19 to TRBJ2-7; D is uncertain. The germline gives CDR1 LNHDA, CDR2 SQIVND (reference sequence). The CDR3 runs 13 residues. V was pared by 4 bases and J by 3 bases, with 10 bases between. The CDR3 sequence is CASSSGNLYEQYF. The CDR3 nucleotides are TGTGCCAGTAGTAGTGGGAATCTCTACGAGCAGTACTTC.

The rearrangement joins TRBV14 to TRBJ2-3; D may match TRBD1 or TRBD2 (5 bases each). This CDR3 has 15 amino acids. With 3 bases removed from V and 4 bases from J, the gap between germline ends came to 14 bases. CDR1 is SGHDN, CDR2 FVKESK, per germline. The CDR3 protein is CASSQAIGTPDTQYF. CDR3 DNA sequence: TGTGCCAGCAGCCAGGCCATCGGGACCCCAGATACGCAGTATTTT. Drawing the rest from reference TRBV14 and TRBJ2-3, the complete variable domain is EAGVTQFPSHSVIEKGQTVTLRCDPISGHDNLYWYRRVMGKEIKFLLHFVKESKQDESGMPNNRFLAERTGGTYSTLKVQPAELEDSGVYFCASSQAIGTPDTQYFGPGTRLTVL.

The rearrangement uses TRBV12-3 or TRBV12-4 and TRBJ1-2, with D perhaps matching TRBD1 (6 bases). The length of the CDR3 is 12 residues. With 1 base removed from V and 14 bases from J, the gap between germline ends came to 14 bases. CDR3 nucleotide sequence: TGTGCCAGCAGTTTAGTTCGGGGGGCGGATACCTTC. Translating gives CASSLVRGADTF.

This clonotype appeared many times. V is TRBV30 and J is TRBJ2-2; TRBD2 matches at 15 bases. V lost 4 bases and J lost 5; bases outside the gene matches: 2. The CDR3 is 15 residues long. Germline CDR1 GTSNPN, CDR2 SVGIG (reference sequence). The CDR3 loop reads CAWKGTSGRTGELFF. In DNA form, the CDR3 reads TGTGCCTGGAAAGGGACTAGCGGGAGGACCGGGGAGCTGTTTTTT.

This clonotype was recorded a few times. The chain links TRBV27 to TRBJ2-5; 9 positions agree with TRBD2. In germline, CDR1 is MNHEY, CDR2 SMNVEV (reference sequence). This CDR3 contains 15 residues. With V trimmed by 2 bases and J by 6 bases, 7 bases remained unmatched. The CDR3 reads CASSLRGGRGQTQYF. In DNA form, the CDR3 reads TGTGCCAGCAGTTTACGGGGCGGGAGGGGACAGACCCAGTACTTC.

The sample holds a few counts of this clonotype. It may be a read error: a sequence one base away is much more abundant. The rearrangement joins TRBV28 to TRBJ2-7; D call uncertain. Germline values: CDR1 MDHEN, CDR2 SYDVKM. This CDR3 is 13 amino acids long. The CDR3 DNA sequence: TGTGCCAGCAGCCCTGGGCCGGGCTACGAGCAGTGCTTC. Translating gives CASSPGPGYEQCF. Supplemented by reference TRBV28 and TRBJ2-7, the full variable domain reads DVKVTQSSRYLVKRTGEKVFLECVQDMDHENMFWYRQDPGLGLRLIYFSYDVKMKEKGDIPEGYSVSREKKERFSLILESASTNQTSMYLCASSPGPGYEQCFGPGTRLTVT.

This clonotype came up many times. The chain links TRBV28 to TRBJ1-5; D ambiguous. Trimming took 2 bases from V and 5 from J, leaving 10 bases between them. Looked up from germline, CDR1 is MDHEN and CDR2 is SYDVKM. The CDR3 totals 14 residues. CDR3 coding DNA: TGTGCCAGCAGTTTAGTGCTCGATGATCAGCCCCAGCATTTT. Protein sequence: CASSLVLDDQPQHF. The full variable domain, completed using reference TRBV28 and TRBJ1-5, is DVKVTQSSRYLVKRTGEKVFLECVQDMDHENMFWYRQDPGLGLRLIYFSYDVKMKEKGDIPEGYSVSREKKERFSLILESASTNQTSMYLCASSLVLDDQPQHFGDGTRLSIL.

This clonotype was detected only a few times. CDR3 sequence: CASSYVGTSGFYNEQFF. In nucleotides, the CDR3 is TGTGCCAGCAGTTATGTCGGGACTAGCGGATTCTACAATGAGCAGTTCTTC. The V gene is TRBV28, the J gene TRBJ2-1, with TRBD2 matching 11 bases. The germline CDR1 and CDR2 sequences are MDHEN and SYDVKM. The CDR3 is 17 amino acids. V lost 4 bases, J lost 3 bases, and 8 bases stayed unmatched.

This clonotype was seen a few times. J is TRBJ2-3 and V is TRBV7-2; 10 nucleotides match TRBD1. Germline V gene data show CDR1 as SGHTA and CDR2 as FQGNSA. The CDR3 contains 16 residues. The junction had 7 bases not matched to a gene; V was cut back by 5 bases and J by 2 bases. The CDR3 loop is CASSRGDRGFTDTQYF. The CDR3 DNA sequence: TGTGCCAGCAGCCGGGGGGACAGGGGTTTCACAGATACGCAGTATTTT.

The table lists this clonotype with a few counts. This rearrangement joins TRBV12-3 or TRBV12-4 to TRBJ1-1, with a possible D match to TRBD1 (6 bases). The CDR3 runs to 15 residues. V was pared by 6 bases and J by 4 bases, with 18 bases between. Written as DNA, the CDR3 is TGTGCCAGCAGGAGCTTTACAGGGTACCCCACTGAAGCTTTCTTT. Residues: CASRSFTGYPTEAFF.

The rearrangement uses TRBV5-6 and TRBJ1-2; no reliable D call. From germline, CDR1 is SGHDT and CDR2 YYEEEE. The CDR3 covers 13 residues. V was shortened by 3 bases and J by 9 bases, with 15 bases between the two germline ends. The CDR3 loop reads CASSSLPVASYTF. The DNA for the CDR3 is TGTGCCAGCAGCTCTCTTCCAGTGGCCAGCTACACCTTC.

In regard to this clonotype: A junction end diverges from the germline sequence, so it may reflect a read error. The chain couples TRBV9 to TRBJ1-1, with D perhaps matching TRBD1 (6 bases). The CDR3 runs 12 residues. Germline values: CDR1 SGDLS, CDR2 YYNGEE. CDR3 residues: CASSPRTEGVNF. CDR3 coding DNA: TGTGCCAGCAGCCCACGGACAGAAGGAGTTAACTTT.

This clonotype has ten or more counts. DNA of the CDR3: TGTGCCACCAGTGGGCAGGGCAATCAGCCCCAGCATTTT. Protein product: CATSGQGNQPQHF. The chain employs TRBV24-1 and TRBJ1-5, with D unclear. This CDR3 has 13 residues. V lost 5 bases, J lost 2 bases, and 6 bases lay in between. Germline CDR1 reads KGHDR; CDR2 reads SFDVKD.

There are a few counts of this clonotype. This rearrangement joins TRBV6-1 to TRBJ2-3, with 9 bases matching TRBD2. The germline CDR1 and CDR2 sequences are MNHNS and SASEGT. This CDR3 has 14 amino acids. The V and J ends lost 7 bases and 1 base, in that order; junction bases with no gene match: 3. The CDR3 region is CASNRLAGTDTQYF. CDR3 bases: TGTGCCAGCAACAGACTAGCGGGCACAGATACGCAGTATTTT.

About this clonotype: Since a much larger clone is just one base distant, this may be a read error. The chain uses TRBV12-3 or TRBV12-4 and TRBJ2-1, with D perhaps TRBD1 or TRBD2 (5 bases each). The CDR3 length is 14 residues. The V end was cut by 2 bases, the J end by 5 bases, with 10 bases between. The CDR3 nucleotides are TGTGCCAGCAGTTTAACCGGGGACCACAATGAGCAGTTCTTC. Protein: CASSLTGDHNEQFF.